The 11 T cell receptor beta chains listed next were all sequenced from one sample in a study of shared clonotypes between healthy human individuals. Repertoires were generated with immunoSEQ multiplex PCR, while TCRdb's copy carries only in-frame clones and drops some. The repertoire holds 800,000 to 1,200,000 clones, with 78% as singletons. Sample: memory CD4+ T cells from PBMCs. Subset indicated: CD45RA-negative fraction. These receptors were taken from a man aged 18 to 29 in good health. Some clones in this sample may be carry-over from other donors' samples.

In its sample, this clone was seen a few times. This chain uses TRBV4-3 with TRBJ2-1, with TRBD2 identical over 9 bases. This CDR3 contains 19 residues. The germline gives CDR1 LGHNA, CDR2 YSLEER. The junction had 14 bases not matched to a gene; V was cut back by 3 bases and J by 2 bases. CDR3 region: CASSQGAAGGGKAYNEQFF. In nucleotides, the CDR3 is TGCGCCAGCAGCCAGGGGGCAGCGGGAGGAGGTAAGGCCTACAATGAGCAGTTCTTC.

The table lists this clone with a count of one. J is TRBJ2-3 and V is TRBV9, with 9 bases fitting TRBD2. V lost 3 bases, J lost 1 base, and 6 bases stayed unmatched. This CDR3 is 16 amino acids long. Germline CDR1 and CDR2: SGDLS and YYNGEE. The CDR3: CASSGAAGGGTDTQYF. DNA for the CDR3: TGTGCCAGCAGCGGAGCAGCGGGAGGTGGCACAGATACGCAGTATTTT. Full variable domain (missing parts from reference TRBV9 and TRBJ2-3): DSGVTQTPKHLITATGQRVTLRCSPRSGDLSVYWYQQSLDQGLQFLIQYYNGEERAKGNILERFSAQQFPDLHSELNLSSLELGDSALYFCASSGAAGGGTDTQYFGPGTRLTVL.

The rearrangement links TRBV29-1 to TRBJ2-7; the D gene is possibly TRBD2 (6 bases). V was cut by 4 bases and J by 3 bases, with 10 bases left in between. Germline V gene data show CDR1 as SQVTM and CDR2 as ANQGSEA. The CDR3 is made up of 12 amino acids. CDR3 nucleotides: TGCAGCGTTGCCTGGGGGGTCTACGAGCAGTACTTC. Translation: CSVAWGVYEQYF.

The chain employs TRBV13 and TRBJ2-7, with a weak D call TRBD2 (6 bases). The CDR3 sequence is 17 residues long. The ends were cut back, 5 bases at V and 0 bases at J, with 20 bases in the middle. From germline, CDR1 is PRHDT and CDR2 FYEKMQ (reference sequence). The CDR3 is CASSPTPGLVLSYEQYF. The CDR3 bases are TGTGCCAGCAGCCCGACTCCGGGACTCGTCCTCTCCTACGAGCAGTACTTC.

In its sample, this clone was seen many times. Here the CDR3 DNA reads TGTGCCAGCAGTTTCTATCGGACAGGGCTGACGGATCAGCCCCAGCATTTT. Translated: CASSFYRTGLTDQPQHF. The chain combines TRBV28 with TRBJ1-5; 8 bases match TRBD1. This CDR3 comprises 17 residues. The V gene end was trimmed by 3 bases and the J gene end by 5 bases; junction bases not matched to a gene: 12. Looked up from germline, CDR1 is MDHEN and CDR2 is SYDVKM.

The genes are TRBV15 and TRBJ2-7; perhaps TRBD1 as D (5 bases). V was shortened by 1 base and J by 6 bases, with 16 bases between the two germline ends. The CDR3 extends over 15 amino acids. In germline, CDR1 is LNHNV, CDR2 YYDKDF (reference sequence). The DNA for the CDR3 is TGTGCCACCAGCAGAGGACAGCCCAGAAGTAGCGAGCAGTACTTC. It is translated as CATSRGQPRSSEQYF.

CDR3 sequence (DNA): TGTGCCATCCAGGGGAAACAACAGGGCTACGAGCAGTACTTC. This encodes CAIQGKQQGYEQYF. The rearrangement links TRBV10-3 to TRBJ2-7; possibly TRBD1 for D (6 bases). Germline-derived CDR1 and CDR2 are ENHRY and SYGVKD. V was clipped by 8 bases and J by 3 bases, with 17 bases between them. This CDR3 has 14 amino acids.

The CDR3 sequence: CASSLVQGAYEQYF. The CDR3 bases are TGTGCCAGCAGCTTAGTCCAGGGGGCTTACGAGCAGTACTTC. The V call is TRBV7-9, the J call TRBJ2-7; 8 bases line up with TRBD1. J gave up 4 bases and V 1 base, and 3 bases lay outside the gene matches. Germline CDR1 is SEHNR and CDR2 is FQNEAQ (reference sequence). The CDR3 totals 14 residues. Full variable domain (remainder filled in from reference TRBV7-9 and TRBJ2-7): DTGVSQNPRHKITKRGQNVTFRCDPISEHNRLYWYRQTLGQGPEFLTYFQNEAQLEKSRLLSDRFSAERPKGSFSTLEIQRTEQGDSAMYLCASSLVQGAYEQYFGPGTRLTVT.

CDR3 protein: CASSPGTPHYNEQFF. The DNA of the CDR3 is TGTGCCAGCAGTCCCGGGACACCCCACTACAATGAGCAGTTCTTC. This chain joins TRBV27 and TRBJ2-1; maybe TRBD1 (6 bases). The CDR3 is 15 amino acids. Germline CDR1 and CDR2: MNHEY and SMNVEV (reference sequence). Trimming stripped 5 bases from V and 3 bases from J, with 14 bases between.

This sequence joins TRBV29-1 and TRBJ2-7, with TRBD2 matching over 9 bases. The length of the CDR3 is 15 residues. Germline CDR1 and CDR2: SQVTM and ANQGSEA. Losses at the gene ends were 6 bases for V and 3 bases for J; bases not matched to a gene: 12. The CDR3 loop reads CSVGRGSGRFYEQYF. The CDR3 coding sequence is TGCAGCGTCGGGAGGGGGAGCGGGAGGTTCTACGAGCAGTACTTC.

The chain combines TRBV7-9 with TRBJ2-1; 8 bases line up with TRBD2. The germline V gene encodes CDR1 SEHNR and CDR2 FQNEAQ (reference sequence). This CDR3 has 15 amino acids. J gave up 5 bases and V 2 bases, and 5 bases lay outside the gene matches. DNA for the CDR3: TGTGCCAGCAGCTTATTGCGGGAGGTCGACAATGAGCAGTTCTTC. This translates into CASSLLREVDNEQFF.